Listed here are 25 T cell receptor beta chains from one sample, sequenced in a study of radiation and T cells in renal cell carcinoma. Clones were read by immunoSEQ multiplex PCR, and TCRdb kept only the in-frame ones, dropping some. Among 65,000 to 80,000 clones, 65% to 90% were seen once, and the ten largest hold about 22%. Time point given: blood 2 weeks post-SBRT. Treatment described: 15 Gy SBRT to primary tumor, nephrectomy 4 weeks later. Sequences were derived from blood, sampled from a patient whose treatment included radiotherapy and nephrectomy. Receptors originate from a woman between 50 and 59 years old with renal cell carcinoma.

This chain uses TRBV28 with TRBJ2-7; D possibly uses TRBD1 or TRBD2 (6 bases each). Per the germline V gene, CDR1 is MDHEN and CDR2 is SYDVKM. The CDR3 consists of 14 residues. The ends were cut back, 10 bases at V and 2 bases at J, with 18 bases in the middle. The DNA for the CDR3 is TGTGCCATCGCTATGACAGGAGGGACCTACGAGCAGTACTTC. This codes for CAIAMTGGTYEQYF.

This clone was seen only a few times. This rearrangement joins TRBV28 to TRBJ2-1, with D possibly matching TRBD1 (5 bases). Between the trimmed V and J ends, which lost 3 bases and 12 bases, there was a span of 15 bases. The CDR3 is 13 amino acids. Looked up from germline, CDR1 is MDHEN and CDR2 is SYDVKM. The CDR3 sequence is CASSFGQGNRQFF. In DNA, the CDR3 is TGTGCCAGCAGTTTTGGCCAGGGTAATCGGCAGTTCTTC. The variable domain in full, with the rest retrieved from reference TRBV28 and TRBJ2-1, is DVKVTQSSRYLVKRTGEKVFLECVQDMDHENMFWYRQDPGLGLRLIYFSYDVKMKEKGDIPEGYSVSREKKERFSLILESASTNQTSMYLCASSFGQGNRQFFGPGTRLTVL.

This sequence joins TRBV13 and TRBJ2-5; D might be TRBD2 (6 bases). Trimming stripped 3 bases from V and 5 bases from J, with 16 bases between. The CDR3 has 15 amino acids. Per germline, CDR1 PRHDT and CDR2 FYEKMQ (reference sequence). CDR3 nucleotides: TGTGCCAGCAGCTTGCGGGGCAGATCCAGGGAGACCCAGTACTTC. Translating gives CASSLRGRSRETQYF.

The chain uses TRBV10-3 and TRBJ2-2; possible D gene TRBD1, 6 bases. The CDR3 runs to 14 residues. Deletions cut 6 bases from V and 5 bases from J, with 13 bases between. Germline V gives CDR1 ENHRY, CDR2 SYGVKD. Here the CDR3 reads CAIRAGAETGELFF. For the CDR3, the DNA is TGTGCCATCAGGGCAGGGGCGGAGACCGGGGAGCTGTTTTTT.

V usage is TRBV5-1 and J usage is TRBJ2-7; D is perhaps TRBD1 or TRBD2 (5 bases each). Germline lookup yields CDR1 SGHRS and CDR2 YFSETQ. The CDR3 loop spans 14 amino acids. Trimming took off 4 bases at V and 2 bases at J, with 13 bases between the two ends. The CDR3 spells CASSRDVGPYEQYF. In nucleotides, the CDR3 is TGCGCCAGCAGCAGGGACGTCGGCCCCTACGAGCAGTACTTC.

This rearrangement joins TRBV19 to TRBJ2-7; D is undetermined. This CDR3 region has 14 residues. Deletions cut 3 bases from V and 2 bases from J, with 11 bases between. Looked up from germline, CDR1 is LNHDA and CDR2 is SQIVND (reference sequence). The CDR3 DNA reads TGTGCCAGTAGTATCGGCAGGTCTACCTACGAGCAGTACTTC. It yields the protein CASSIGRSTYEQYF.

The V gene is TRBV6-5, the J gene TRBJ1-3; 7 bases align to TRBD1. Germline loops: CDR1 MNHEY, CDR2 SVGAGI. The CDR3 covers 12 residues. The ends lost 6 bases at V and 7 bases at J; junction bases unmatched: 3. CDR3 region: CASSNRGNTIYF. CDR3 bases: TGTGCCAGCAGCAACAGGGGTAACACCATATATTTT.

This rearrangement joins TRBV4-3 to TRBJ1-1; tentative D call: TRBD1 (5 bases). V lost 2 bases and J lost 6, with 13 bases in between. This CDR3 spans 14 amino acids. Germline-derived CDR1 and CDR2 are LGHNA and YSLEER. CDR3 sequence reads: CASSQYPTGAEAFF. CDR3 DNA sequence: TGCGCCAGCAGCCAATACCCCACGGGGGCTGAAGCTTTCTTT.

V gene TRBV28 combines with J gene TRBJ2-3; D not certain. Germline V gene data show CDR1 as MDHEN and CDR2 as SYDVKM. The CDR3 has 14 residues. Deletions cut 4 bases from V and 8 bases from J, with 16 bases between. The CDR3 protein is CASSSDSGVGTQYF. Written as DNA, the CDR3 is TGTGCCAGCAGTTCCGACTCGGGCGTAGGTACGCAGTATTTT.

The CDR3 here is CASSPPGLSGNTIYF. The CDR3 DNA is TGTGCCAGCTCACCACCAGGTCTCTCTGGAAACACCATATATTTT. This chain uses TRBV18 with TRBJ1-3; unclear D gene. CDR1 is KGHSH and CDR2 is LQKENI in the germline V gene. V was pared by 0 bases and J by 0 bases, with 6 bases between. The CDR3 contains 15 residues.

This clone was seen more than once but under ten times. The gene calls are TRBV6-5 and TRBJ1-5; D might be TRBD1 (6 bases). This CDR3 spans 16 amino acids. Germline values: CDR1 MNHEY, CDR2 SVGAGI. The ends were cut back, 4 bases at V and 0 bases at J, with 13 bases in the middle. CDR3 in DNA: TGTGCCAGCAGTTCCCAGACAGGAGATAGCAATCAGCCCCAGCATTTT. Its protein is CASSSQTGDSNQPQHF.

This clone has a single count. The chain has TRBV5-4 and TRBJ2-1; possibly TRBD1 for D (6 bases). Between the trimmed V and J ends, which lost 3 bases and 5 bases, there was a span of 9 bases. From germline, CDR1 is SGHNT and CDR2 YYREEE (reference sequence). This CDR3 has 13 amino acids. The CDR3 sequence is CASSWDTNNEQFF. DNA of the CDR3: TGTGCCAGCAGCTGGGACACAAACAATGAGCAGTTCTTC.

The chain has TRBV7-9 and TRBJ1-4; perhaps TRBD1 as D (6 bases). V lost 4 bases and J 4 bases, leaving 13 bases between the germline ends. The CDR3 loop spans 15 amino acids. Germline CDR1 and CDR2: SEHNR and FQNEAQ (reference sequence). The CDR3 DNA sequence: TGTGCCAGCAGCTCATCCGGGGGCCTTAATGAAAAACTGTTTTTT. This codes for CASSSSGGLNEKLFF.

This clone was seen a few times. The J gene is TRBJ1-1, the V gene TRBV7-9; the D gene is possibly TRBD1 (5 bases). The CDR3 runs 14 residues. V was trimmed by 4 bases and J by 1 base, leaving 10 bases between them. CDR1 is SEHNR, CDR2 FQNEAQ, per germline (reference sequence). The CDR3, as DNA: TGTGCCAGCAGCTCCACGGGGGGGAACACTGAAGCTTTCTTT. It yields the protein CASSSTGGNTEAFF.

This chain connects TRBV28 to TRBJ1-2, with a weak D call TRBD1 (6 bases). The germline gives CDR1 MDHEN, CDR2 SYDVKM. The V gene lost 10 bases and the J gene lost 0 bases, with 18 bases spanning the gap. There are 15 residues in the CDR3. DNA of the CDR3: TGTGCCAACCAACCCCGGGGGCTTTCTAACTATGGCTACACCTTC. This codes for CANQPRGLSNYGYTF.

The chain recombines TRBV7-2 with TRBJ2-3; TRBD1 might be the D (5 bases). CDR1 is SGHTA and CDR2 is FQGNSA in the germline V gene. The V end was cut by 5 bases, the J end by 0 bases, with 12 bases between. The CDR3 covers 15 residues. The CDR3 DNA sequence: TGTGCCAGCAGCCCGTTGGGGCACAGCACAGATACGCAGTATTTT. Protein sequence: CASSPLGHSTDTQYF. Filled out from reference TRBV7-2 and TRBJ2-3, the complete variable domain reads GAGVSQSPSNKVTEKGKDVELRCDPISGHTALYWYRQSLGQGLEFLIYFQGNSAPDKSGLPSDRFSAERTGGSVSTLTIQRTQQEDSAVYLCASSPLGHSTDTQYFGPGTRLTVL.

The V gene is TRBV7-2, the J gene TRBJ1-1, with TRBD1 identical over 7 bases. V was pared by 5 bases and J by 2 bases, with 8 bases of the junction left unmatched. The CDR3 is made up of 15 amino acids. Germline-derived CDR1 and CDR2 are SGHTA and FQGNSA. Written as DNA, the CDR3 is TGTGCCAGCAGCCCTGACAGGGCTATTAACACTGAAGCTTTCTTT. Translating it yields CASSPDRAINTEAFF.

V and J are TRBV9 and TRBJ1-6, with D uncertain. Germline CDR1 SGDLS, CDR2 YYNGEE. The CDR3 is 14 residues long. V lost 0 bases, J lost 8 bases, and 9 bases lay in between. The CDR3 protein is CASSVDPADSPLHF. As DNA, the CDR3 is TGTGCCAGCAGCGTAGATCCCGCCGATTCACCCCTCCACTTT.

The chain combines TRBV5-1 with TRBJ1-3, with D uncertain. There are 14 residues in the CDR3. CDR1 is SGHRS, CDR2 YFSETQ, per germline. Trimming took 0 bases from V and 4 from J, leaving 8 bases between them. CDR3: CASSLVGEGNTIYF. CDR3 nucleotides: TGCGCCAGCAGCTTGGTTGGGGAGGGAAACACCATATATTTT.

In this sample, this clone turned up once. The V and J genes are TRBV20-1 and TRBJ1-2; maybe TRBD1 (6 bases). Germline loops: CDR1 DFQATT, CDR2 SNEGSKA (reference sequence). The CDR3 has 11 residues. CDR3 sequence (DNA): TGCAGGGCACAGGGCGACTATGGCTACACCTTC. Protein: CRAQGDYGYTF.

This chain uses TRBV19 with TRBJ1-1, with a weak D call TRBD1 (6 bases). Germline values: CDR1 LNHDA, CDR2 SQIVND (reference sequence). V was shortened by 7 bases and J by 5 bases, with 14 bases between the two germline ends. The CDR3 totals 13 residues. The CDR3 DNA is TGTGCCAGTATTTTAAAGGGGGGGACTGAAGCTTTCTTT. Protein product: CASILKGGTEAFF.

The chain recombines TRBV30 with TRBJ2-5; 13 positions agree with TRBD2. J was trimmed by 5 bases and V by 5 bases; bases with no gene match: 8. This CDR3 has 15 residues. Germline values: CDR1 GTSNPN, CDR2 SVGIG (reference sequence). CDR3 sequence: CAWARTSGGWETQYF. For the CDR3, the DNA is TGTGCCTGGGCCCGGACTAGCGGGGGCTGGGAGACCCAGTACTTC.

This clone was detected only once. J is TRBJ1-5 and V is TRBV28; perhaps TRBD1 as D (5 bases). CDR1 is MDHEN, CDR2 SYDVKM, per germline. This CDR3 has 14 residues. Trimming removed 8 bases at V and 0 bases at J, with 11 bases between. In DNA form, the CDR3 reads TGTGCCAGCTTGGACACCCATAGCAATCAGCCCCAGCATTTT. It codes for CASLDTHSNQPQHF.

The genes are TRBV5-5 and TRBJ2-7, with TRBD1 identical over 12 bases. After removal of 3 bases from V and 3 bases from J, the junction contained 7 bases not matched to a gene. CDR1 SGHKS and CDR2 YYEKEE come from the germline V gene (reference sequence). The CDR3 length is 16 residues. CDR3 amino acids: CASSSTGTGGFYEQYF. CDR3 sequence (DNA): TGTGCCAGCAGCTCGACCGGGACAGGGGGCTTCTACGAGCAGTACTTC.

This chain links TRBV7-3 with TRBJ2-3; 13 bases map to TRBD2. Trimming took 5 bases from V and 5 from J; bases not matched to a gene: 4. The CDR3 is made up of 15 amino acids. Germline V gives CDR1 SGHTA, CDR2 FQGTGA. The CDR3 region has the DNA TGTGCCAGCAGCGCAGGGACTAGCGGGATAGATACGCAGTATTTT. This encodes CASSAGTSGIDTQYF.